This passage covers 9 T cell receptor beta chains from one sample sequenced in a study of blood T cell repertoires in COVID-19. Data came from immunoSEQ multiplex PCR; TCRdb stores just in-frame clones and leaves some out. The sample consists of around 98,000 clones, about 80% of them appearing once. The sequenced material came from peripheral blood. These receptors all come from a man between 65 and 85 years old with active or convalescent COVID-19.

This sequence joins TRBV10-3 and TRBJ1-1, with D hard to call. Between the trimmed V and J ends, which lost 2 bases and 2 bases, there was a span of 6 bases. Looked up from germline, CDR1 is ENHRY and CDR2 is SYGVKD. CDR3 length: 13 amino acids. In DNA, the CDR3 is TGTGCCATCAGTGAGGAGGGTAACACTGAAGCTTTCTTT. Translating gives CAISEEGNTEAFF.

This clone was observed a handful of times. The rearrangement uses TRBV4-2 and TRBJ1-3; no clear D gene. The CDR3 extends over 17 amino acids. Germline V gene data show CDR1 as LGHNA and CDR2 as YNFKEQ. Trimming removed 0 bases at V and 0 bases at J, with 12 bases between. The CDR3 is CASSQDTTGGSGNTIYF. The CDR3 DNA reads TGTGCCAGCAGCCAAGATACAACCGGCGGCTCTGGAAACACCATATATTTT.

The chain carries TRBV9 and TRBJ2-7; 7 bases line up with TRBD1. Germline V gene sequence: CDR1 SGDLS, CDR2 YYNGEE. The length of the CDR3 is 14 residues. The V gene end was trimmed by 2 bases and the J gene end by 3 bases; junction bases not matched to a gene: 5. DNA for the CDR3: TGTGCCAGCAGCGTTAAGGACAGGATCTACGAGCAGTACTTC. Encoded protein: CASSVKDRIYEQYF. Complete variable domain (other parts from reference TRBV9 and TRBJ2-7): DSGVTQTPKHLITATGQRVTLRCSPRSGDLSVYWYQQSLDQGLQFLIQYYNGEERAKGNILERFSAQQFPDLHSELNLSSLELGDSALYFCASSVKDRIYEQYFGPGTRLTVT.

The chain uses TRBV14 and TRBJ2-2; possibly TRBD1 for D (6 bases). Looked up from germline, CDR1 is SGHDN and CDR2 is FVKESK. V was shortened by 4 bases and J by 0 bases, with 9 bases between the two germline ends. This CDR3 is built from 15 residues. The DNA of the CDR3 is TGTGCCAGCAGCCTCCGACAGGCGAACACCGGGGAGCTGTTTTTT. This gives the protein CASSLRQANTGELFF.

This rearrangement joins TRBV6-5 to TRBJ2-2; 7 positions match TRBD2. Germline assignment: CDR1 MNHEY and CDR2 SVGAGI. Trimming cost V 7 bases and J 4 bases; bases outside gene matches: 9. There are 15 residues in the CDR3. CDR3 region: CASTPGRGFTGELFF. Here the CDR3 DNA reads TGTGCCAGCACCCCGGGGAGGGGTTTCACCGGGGAGCTGTTTTTT.

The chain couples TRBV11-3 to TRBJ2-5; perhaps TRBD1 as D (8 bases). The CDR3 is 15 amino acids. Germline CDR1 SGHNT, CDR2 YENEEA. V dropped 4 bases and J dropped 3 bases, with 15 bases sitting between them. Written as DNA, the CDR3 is TGTGCCAGCAGCTATGGGGGGGGACAGGAAGAGACCCAGTACTTC. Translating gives CASSYGGGQEETQYF.

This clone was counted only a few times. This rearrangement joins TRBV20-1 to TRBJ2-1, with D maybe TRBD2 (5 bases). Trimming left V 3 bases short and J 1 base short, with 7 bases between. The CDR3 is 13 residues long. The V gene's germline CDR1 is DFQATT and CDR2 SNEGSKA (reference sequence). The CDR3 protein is CSASRRSYNEQFF. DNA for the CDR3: TGCAGTGCTAGTAGGAGGTCCTACAATGAGCAGTTCTTC.

The CDR3 sequence is CASSYSQTVSYEQYF. For the CDR3, the DNA is TGTGCCAGCAGTTACTCTCAGACAGTTTCCTACGAGCAGTACTTC. This sequence joins TRBV6-6 and TRBJ2-7, with a possible D match to TRBD1 (5 bases). From germline, CDR1 is MNHNY and CDR2 SVGAGI (reference sequence). Trimming shortened V by 0 bases and J by 1 base, and 10 bases separated the two germline ends. The CDR3 has 15 amino acids.

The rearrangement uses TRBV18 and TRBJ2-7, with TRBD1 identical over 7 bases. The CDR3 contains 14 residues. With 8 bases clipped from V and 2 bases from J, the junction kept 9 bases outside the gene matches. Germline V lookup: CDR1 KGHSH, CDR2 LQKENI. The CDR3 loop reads CASRESDRAYEQYF. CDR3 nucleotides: TGTGCCAGCCGTGAATCAGACAGGGCCTACGAGCAGTACTTC.